The T cell receptor (beta chain) described here comes from a study of regulatory T cells in long-lasting Graves disease. Notes on the study in general: Persistent Graves' patients possessed reduced TCR diversity relative to recently diagnosed ones.

The CDR3 runs 14 residues. CDR1 and CDR2 from the germline V gene are LGHDT and YNNKEL (reference sequence). The V and J ends lost 1 base and 11 bases respectively, with 14 bases between them. Time point here: persistent/refractory GD, antithyroid drugs over 5 years with positive TRAb. From RNA extracted from PBMCs, the TCR library was made. As to this clonotype: What it binds is unknown. A clone one base away is much larger, so this may be a read error.

Sequencing libraries for TCR beta were prepared with iRepertoire HTBI primers and Arm-PCR of CDR3 regions. In the original workflow: Across all samples, just over 60 TRBV segments and about 13 TRBJ segments were identified. TCRdb reprocessed the multiplex PCR reads with MiXCR, giving one entry per CDR3 protein. The V and J calls here are based on TCRdb, not the publication. The table lists 310,000 or so distinct CDR3 sequences, 20% of them singletons. The V and J genes are TRBV3-1 and TRBJ1-4, with D tentatively TRBD1 (5 bases). The specimen comprised peripheral blood mononuclear cells (PBMCs), sampled when the disease was refractory, from a patient treated with antithyroid drugs. This TCR was recovered from a female donor with Graves disease. The CDR3 DNA reads TGTGCCAGCAGCCAAGCGGGGGGACCCTGGAAACTGTTTTTT. It translates to CASSQAGGPWKLFF.